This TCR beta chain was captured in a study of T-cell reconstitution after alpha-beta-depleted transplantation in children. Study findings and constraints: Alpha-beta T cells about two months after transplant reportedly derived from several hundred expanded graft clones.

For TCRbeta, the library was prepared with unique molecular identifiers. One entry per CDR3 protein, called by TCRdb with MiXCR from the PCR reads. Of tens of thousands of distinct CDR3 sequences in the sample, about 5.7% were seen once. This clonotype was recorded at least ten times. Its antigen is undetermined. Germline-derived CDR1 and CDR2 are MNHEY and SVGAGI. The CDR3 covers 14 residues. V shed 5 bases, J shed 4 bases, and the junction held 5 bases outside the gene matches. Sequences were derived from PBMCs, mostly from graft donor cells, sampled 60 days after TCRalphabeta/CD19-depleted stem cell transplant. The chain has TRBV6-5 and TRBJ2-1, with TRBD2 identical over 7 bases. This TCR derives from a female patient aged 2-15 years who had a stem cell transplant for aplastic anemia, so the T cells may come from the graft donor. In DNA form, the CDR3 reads TGTGCCAGCAGTAGGACTAGGGGATACAATGAGCAGTTCTTC. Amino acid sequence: CASSRTRGYNEQFF.